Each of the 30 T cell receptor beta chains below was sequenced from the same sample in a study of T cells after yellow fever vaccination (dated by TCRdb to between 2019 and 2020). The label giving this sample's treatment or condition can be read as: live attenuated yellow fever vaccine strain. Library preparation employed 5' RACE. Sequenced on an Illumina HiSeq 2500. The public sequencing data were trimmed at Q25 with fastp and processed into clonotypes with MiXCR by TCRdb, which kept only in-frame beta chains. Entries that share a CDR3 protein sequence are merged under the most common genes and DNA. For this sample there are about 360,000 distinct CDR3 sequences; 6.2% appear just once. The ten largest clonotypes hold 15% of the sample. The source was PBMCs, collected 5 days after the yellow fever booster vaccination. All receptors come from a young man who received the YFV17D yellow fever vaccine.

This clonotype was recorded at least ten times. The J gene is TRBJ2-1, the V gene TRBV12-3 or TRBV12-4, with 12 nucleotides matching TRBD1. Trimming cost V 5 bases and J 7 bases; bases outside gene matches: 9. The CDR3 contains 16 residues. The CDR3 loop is CASSLTGTGGLNEQFF. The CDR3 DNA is TGTGCCAGCAGTCTAACCGGGACAGGGGGCCTTAATGAGCAGTTCTTC.

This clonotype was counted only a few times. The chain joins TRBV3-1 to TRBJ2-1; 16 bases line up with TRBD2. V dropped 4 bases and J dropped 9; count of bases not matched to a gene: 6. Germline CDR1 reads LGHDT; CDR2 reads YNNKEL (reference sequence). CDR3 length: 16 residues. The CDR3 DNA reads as TGTGCCAGCAGCCCCGGGACTAGCGGGAGGGTTGGTGAGCAGTTCTTC. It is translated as CASSPGTSGRVGEQFF.

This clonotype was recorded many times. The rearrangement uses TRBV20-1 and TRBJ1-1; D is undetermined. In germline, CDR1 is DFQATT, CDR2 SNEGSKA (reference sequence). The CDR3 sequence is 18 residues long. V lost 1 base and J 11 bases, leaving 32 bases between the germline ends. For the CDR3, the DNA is TGCAGTGCTAGAGCGTTCACGACAATGTCGGGCGCAAGGCCGGGCGCTTTCTTT. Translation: CSARAFTTMSGARPGAFF.

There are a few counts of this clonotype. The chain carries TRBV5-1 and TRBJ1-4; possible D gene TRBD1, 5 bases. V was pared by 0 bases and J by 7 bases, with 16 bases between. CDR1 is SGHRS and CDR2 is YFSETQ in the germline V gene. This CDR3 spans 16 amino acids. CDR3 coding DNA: TGCGCCAGCAGCTTGGCTGCCAGGGATGGGATTGAAAAACTGTTTTTT. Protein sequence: CASSLAARDGIEKLFF.

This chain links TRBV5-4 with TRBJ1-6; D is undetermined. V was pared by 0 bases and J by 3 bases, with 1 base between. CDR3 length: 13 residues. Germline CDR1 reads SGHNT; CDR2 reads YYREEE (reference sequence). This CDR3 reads CASSLVYNSPLHF. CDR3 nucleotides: TGTGCCAGCAGCTTGGTCTATAATTCACCCCTCCACTTT.

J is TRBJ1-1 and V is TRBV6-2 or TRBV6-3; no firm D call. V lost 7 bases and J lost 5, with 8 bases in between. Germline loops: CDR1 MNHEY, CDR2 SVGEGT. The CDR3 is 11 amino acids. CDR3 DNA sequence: TGTGCCAGCACCACCTGGACTGAAGCTTTCTTT. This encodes CASTTWTEAFF.

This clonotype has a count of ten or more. As DNA, the CDR3 is TGTGCCACCAGTAACCGCGGGGAGCTGTTTTTT. Its protein is CATSNRGELFF. The rearrangement uses TRBV24-1 and TRBJ2-2; no definite D call. V lost 6 bases, J lost 7 bases, and 5 bases lay in between. This CDR3 has 11 amino acids. Germline CDR1 reads KGHDR; CDR2 reads SFDVKD.

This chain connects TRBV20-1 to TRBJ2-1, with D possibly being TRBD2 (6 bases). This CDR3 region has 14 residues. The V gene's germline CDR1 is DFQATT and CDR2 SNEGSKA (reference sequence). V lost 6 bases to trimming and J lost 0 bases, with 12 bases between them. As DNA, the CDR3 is TGCAGTGCCAATAACGGGAGCTCCTACAATGAGCAGTTCTTC. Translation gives CSANNGSSYNEQFF.

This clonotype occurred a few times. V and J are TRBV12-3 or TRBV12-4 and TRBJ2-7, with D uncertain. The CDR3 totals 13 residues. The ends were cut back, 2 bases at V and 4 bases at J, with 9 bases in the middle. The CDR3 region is CASSLTYPYEQYF. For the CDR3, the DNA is TGTGCCAGCAGTTTAACCTATCCGTACGAGCAGTACTTC.

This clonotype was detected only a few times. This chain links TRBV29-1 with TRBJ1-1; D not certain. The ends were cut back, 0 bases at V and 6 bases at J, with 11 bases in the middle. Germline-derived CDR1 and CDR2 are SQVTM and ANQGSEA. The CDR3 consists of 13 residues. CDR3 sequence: CSVEDLRGSEAFF. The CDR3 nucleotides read TGCAGCGTTGAAGATCTTAGAGGGTCTGAAGCTTTCTTT.

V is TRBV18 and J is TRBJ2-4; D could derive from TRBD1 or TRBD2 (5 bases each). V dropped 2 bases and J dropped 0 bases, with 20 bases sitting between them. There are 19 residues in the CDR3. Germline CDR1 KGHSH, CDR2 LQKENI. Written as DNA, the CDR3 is TGTGCCAGCTCACCATTGTCAAGAGGGGCGGATCTAGCCAAAAACATTCAGTACTTC. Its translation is CASSPLSRGADLAKNIQYF.

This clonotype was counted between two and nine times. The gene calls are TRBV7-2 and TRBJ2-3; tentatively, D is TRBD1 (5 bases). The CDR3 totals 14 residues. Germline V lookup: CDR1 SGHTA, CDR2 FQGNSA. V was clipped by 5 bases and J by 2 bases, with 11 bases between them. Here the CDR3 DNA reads TGTGCCAGCAGCCCACAGGATGTCACAGATACGCAGTATTTT. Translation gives CASSPQDVTDTQYF.

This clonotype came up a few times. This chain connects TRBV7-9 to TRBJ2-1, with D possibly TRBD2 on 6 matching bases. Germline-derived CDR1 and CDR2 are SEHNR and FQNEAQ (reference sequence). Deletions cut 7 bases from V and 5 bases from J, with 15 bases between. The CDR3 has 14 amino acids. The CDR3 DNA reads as TGTGCCAGCAAGGCCCCGGGACTGCACAATGAGCAGTTCTTC. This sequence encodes CASKAPGLHNEQFF.

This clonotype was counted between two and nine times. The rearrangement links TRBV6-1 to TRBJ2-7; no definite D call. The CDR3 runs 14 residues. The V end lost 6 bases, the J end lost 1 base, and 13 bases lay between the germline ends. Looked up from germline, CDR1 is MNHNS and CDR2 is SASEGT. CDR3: CASSQTFQSYEQYF. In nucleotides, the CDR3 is TGTGCCAGCAGCCAAACCTTCCAATCCTACGAGCAGTACTTC.

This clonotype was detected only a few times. The DNA for the CDR3 is TGCAGTTCCGACAGGGACCCGTCTGCTTTCTTT. Translating it yields CSSDRDPSAFF. The chain joins TRBV20-1 to TRBJ1-1, with 7 bases matching TRBD1. The CDR3 spans 11 residues. V lost 8 bases to trimming and J lost 11 bases; unmatched junction nucleotides: 11. The germline V gene has CDR1 DFQATT and CDR2 SNEGSKA (reference sequence).

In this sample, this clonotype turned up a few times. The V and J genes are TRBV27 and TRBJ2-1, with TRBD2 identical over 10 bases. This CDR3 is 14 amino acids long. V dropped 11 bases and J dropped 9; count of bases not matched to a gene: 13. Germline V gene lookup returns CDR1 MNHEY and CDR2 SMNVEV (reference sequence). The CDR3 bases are TGTGCCTGTAAAAAAGCGGGAGGGCCGGGTGAGCAGTTCTTC. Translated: CACKKAGGPGEQFF.

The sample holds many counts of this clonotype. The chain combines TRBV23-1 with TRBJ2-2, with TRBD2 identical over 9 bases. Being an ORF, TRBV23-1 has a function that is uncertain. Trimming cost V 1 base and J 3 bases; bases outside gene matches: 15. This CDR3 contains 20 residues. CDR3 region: CASSQLVSGRAGGHTGELFF. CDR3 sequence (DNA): TGCGCCAGCAGTCAATTGGTGTCCGGGCGAGCGGGAGGACACACCGGGGAGCTGTTTTTT.

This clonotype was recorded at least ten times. CDR3: CASSHVGVAGAYEQYF. The CDR3 DNA is TGCGCCAGCAGCCATGTTGGGGTAGCGGGTGCCTACGAGCAGTACTTC. The genes are TRBV4-3 and TRBJ2-7; 7 bases are shared with TRBD2. The germline V gene encodes CDR1 LGHNA and CDR2 YSLEER. The CDR3 consists of 16 residues. J was trimmed by 2 bases and V by 3 bases; bases with no gene match: 10.

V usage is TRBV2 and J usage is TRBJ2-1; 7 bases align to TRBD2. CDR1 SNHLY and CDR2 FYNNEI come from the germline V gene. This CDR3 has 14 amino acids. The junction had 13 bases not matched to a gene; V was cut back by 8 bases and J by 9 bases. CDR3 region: CASARTSGLGEQFF. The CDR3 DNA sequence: TGTGCCAGCGCCCGGACTAGTGGTTTGGGTGAGCAGTTCTTC.

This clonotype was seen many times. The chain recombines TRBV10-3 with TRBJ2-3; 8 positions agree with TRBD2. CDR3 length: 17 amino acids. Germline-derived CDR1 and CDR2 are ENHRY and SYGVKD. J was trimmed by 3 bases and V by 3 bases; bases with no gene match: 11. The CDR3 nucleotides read TGTGCCATCAGTGACCCCGGGGGGGGCGGAGGTACAGATACGCAGTATTTT. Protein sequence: CAISDPGGGGGTDTQYF.

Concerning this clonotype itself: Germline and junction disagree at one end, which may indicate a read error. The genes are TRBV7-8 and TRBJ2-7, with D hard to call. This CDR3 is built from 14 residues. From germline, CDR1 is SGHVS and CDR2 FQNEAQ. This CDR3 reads CASSLGNSWNELYF. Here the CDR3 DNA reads TGTGCCAGCAGCTTGGGGAACAGTTGGAACGAGCTGTACTTC.

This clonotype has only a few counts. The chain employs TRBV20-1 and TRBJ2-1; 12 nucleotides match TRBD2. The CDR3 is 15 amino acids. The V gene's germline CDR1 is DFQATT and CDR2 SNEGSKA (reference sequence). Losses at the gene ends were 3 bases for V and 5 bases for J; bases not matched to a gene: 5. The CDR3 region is CSASLTSGGNNEQFF. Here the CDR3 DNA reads TGCAGTGCTAGTCTTACTAGCGGGGGGAACAATGAGCAGTTCTTC.

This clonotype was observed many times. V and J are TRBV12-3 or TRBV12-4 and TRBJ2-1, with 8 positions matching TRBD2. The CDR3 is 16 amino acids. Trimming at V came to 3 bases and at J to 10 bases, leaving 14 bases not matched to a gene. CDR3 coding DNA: TGTGCCAGCAGTTTCTCCTCCAGCGGGAGACGGGCGGAGCAGTTCTTC. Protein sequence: CASSFSSSGRRAEQFF.

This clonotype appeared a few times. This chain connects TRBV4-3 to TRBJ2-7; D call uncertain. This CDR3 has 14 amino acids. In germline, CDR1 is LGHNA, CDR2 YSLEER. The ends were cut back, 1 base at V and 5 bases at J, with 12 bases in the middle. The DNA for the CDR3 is TGCGCCAGCAGCCAAGGGAGCCCACCACACGAGCAGTACTTC. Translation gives CASSQGSPPHEQYF.

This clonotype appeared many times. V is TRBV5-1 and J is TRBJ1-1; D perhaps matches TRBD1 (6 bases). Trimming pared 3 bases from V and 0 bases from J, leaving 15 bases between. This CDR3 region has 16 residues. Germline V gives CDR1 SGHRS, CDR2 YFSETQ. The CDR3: CASSWTEASMNTEAFF. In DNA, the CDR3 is TGCGCCAGCAGCTGGACAGAAGCAAGTATGAACACTGAAGCTTTCTTT.

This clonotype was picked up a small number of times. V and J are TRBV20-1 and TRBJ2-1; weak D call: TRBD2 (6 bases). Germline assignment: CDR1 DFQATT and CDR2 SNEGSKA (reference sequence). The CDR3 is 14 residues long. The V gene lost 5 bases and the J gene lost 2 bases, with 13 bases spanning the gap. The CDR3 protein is CSAEPGLPYNEQFF. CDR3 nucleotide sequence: TGCAGTGCTGAACCGGGACTCCCCTACAATGAGCAGTTCTTC.

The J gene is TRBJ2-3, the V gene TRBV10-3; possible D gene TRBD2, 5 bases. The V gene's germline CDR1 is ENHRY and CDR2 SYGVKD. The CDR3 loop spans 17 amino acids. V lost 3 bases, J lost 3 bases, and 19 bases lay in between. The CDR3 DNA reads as TGTGCCATCAGTGACCCGGGCTACGGGAAGGTGACAGATACGCAGTATTTT. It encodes CAISDPGYGKVTDTQYF.

The CDR3 DNA follows: TGTGCCAGCAGCCAAGTGCAAGCGGGGCTCGGCAAGTACTTC. Encoded protein: CASSQVQAGLGKYF. The rearrangement links TRBV3-1 to TRBJ2-5; TRBD2 matches 7 bases. The CDR3 extends over 14 amino acids. After removal of 1 base from V and 12 bases from J, the junction contained 11 bases not matched to a gene. In germline, CDR1 is LGHDT, CDR2 YNNKEL (reference sequence).

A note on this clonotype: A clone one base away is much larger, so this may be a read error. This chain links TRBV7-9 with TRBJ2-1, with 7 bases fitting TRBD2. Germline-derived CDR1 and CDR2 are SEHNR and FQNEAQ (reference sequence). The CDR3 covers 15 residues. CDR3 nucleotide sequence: TGTACCAGCAGCTTTAGGGACTATAACAACAATGAGCAGTTCTTC. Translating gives CTSSFRDYNNNEQFF.

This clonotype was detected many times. The CDR3, as DNA: TGTGCCAGCAGCACTCTTAGCGGGAGCTCCTACGAGCAGTACTTC. Translation: CASSTLSGSSYEQYF. The chain is built from TRBV7-2 and TRBJ2-7; TRBD2 matches 9 bases. Per germline, CDR1 SGHTA and CDR2 FQGNSA. The CDR3 extends over 15 amino acids. The V and J ends lost 5 bases and 0 bases, in that order; junction bases with no gene match: 5. The full variable domain, rest sourced from reference TRBV7-2 and TRBJ2-7, is GAGVSQSPSNKVTEKGKDVELRCDPISGHTALYWYRQSLGQGLEFLIYFQGNSAPDKSGLPSDRFSAERTGGSVSTLTIQRTQQEDSAVYLCASSTLSGSSYEQYFGPGTRLTVT.